The clone carrying this T cell receptor (beta chain) was counted a few times. The antigen remains unidentified. This sample is drawn from a study of cytomegalovirus exposure and HLA in healthy donors. Study-wide background: Some 180 million T cells yielded around 120 million unique TCR beta sequences in earlier analysis. Of the donors genotyped, several hundred in all, 75% to 90% fell in the Caucasian-associated ancestry cluster. Study findings and constraints: Cytomegalovirus-associated TCR beta chains were listed, numbering more than 150.

Healthy donors of bone marrow made up the group. The PCR ran on 60 Vbeta and 13 Jbeta primers. Some clones are missing from TCRdb's copy, which holds only in-frame ones; the method was immunoSEQ multiplex PCR. The table lists fewer than 90,000 clones, around 70% of them singletons. V lost 3 bases and J 6 bases, leaving 6 bases between the germline ends. The CDR3 runs 11 residues. CDR1 KGHSH and CDR2 LQKENI come from the germline V gene. This receptor was identified in a man aged 40-49 years in good health and CMV-seropositive. Sequenced input: PBMCs. The rearrangement links TRBV18 to TRBJ2-7, with D tentatively TRBD2 (5 bases). CDR3 protein: CASSPSGEQYF. CDR3 bases: TGTGCCAGCTCACCGAGCGGCGAGCAGTACTTC. Drawing the rest from reference TRBV18 and TRBJ2-7, the complete variable domain is NAGVMQNPRHLVRRRGQEARLRCSPMKGHSHVYWYRQLPEEGLKFMVYLQKENIIDESGMPKERFSAEFPKEGPSILRIQQVVRGDSAAYFCASSPSGEQYFGPGTRLTVT.